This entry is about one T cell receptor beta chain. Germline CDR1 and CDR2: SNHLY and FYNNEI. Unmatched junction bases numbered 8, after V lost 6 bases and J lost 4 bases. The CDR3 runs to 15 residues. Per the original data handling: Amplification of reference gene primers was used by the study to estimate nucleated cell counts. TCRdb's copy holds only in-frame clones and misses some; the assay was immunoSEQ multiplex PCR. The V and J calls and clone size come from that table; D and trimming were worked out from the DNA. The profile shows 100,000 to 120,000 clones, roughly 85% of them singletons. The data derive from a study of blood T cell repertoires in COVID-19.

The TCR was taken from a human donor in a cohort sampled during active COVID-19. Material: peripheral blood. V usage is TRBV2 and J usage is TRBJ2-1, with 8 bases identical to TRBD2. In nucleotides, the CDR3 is TGTGCCAGCAGGGGGAGCGGGGGAGGTTACAATGAGCAGTTCTTC. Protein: CASRGSGGGYNEQFF.